The entry that follows covers one TCR beta chain sequence. Its matching antigen is unknown. This sample is part of a study of CD8+ T cells in alopecia areata. Study background: Tofacitinib exposure lasted 6 to 18 months, followed by 6 months off drug.

General observations from the study: Links between baseline CD8+ expansion and response need larger treated cohorts. Scalp and blood retained many expanded lesional clones during tofacitinib.

The treatment here: oral pan-JAK inhibitor, 5-10 mg twice daily. Alopecia areata patients provided lesional scalp punch biopsies and peripheral blood, both collected for the study. cDNA reverse transcribed from extracted RNA served as the sequencing template. Measured with immunoSEQ multiplex PCR; TCRdb has only the in-frame clones, and not every one. The sample shows some 170,000 clones, 50% to 75% of them seen only once. CDR1 and CDR2 (germline): LNHDA, SQIVND (reference sequence). This CDR3 has 16 amino acids. V was pared by 5 bases and J by 4 bases, with 18 bases between. Source: CD4+ T cells sorted from blood, taken between weeks 55 and 70, from a patient treated with tofacitinib. The V gene is TRBV19, the J gene TRBJ1-5, with TRBD1 as a possible D gene (5 bases). This TCR was sampled from a human donor with alopecia areata. This chain's CDR3 is CASSSRVSGGNQPQHF. In DNA form, the CDR3 reads TGTGCCAGTAGTTCCCGTGTGTCGGGGGGAAATCAGCCCCAGCATTTT.